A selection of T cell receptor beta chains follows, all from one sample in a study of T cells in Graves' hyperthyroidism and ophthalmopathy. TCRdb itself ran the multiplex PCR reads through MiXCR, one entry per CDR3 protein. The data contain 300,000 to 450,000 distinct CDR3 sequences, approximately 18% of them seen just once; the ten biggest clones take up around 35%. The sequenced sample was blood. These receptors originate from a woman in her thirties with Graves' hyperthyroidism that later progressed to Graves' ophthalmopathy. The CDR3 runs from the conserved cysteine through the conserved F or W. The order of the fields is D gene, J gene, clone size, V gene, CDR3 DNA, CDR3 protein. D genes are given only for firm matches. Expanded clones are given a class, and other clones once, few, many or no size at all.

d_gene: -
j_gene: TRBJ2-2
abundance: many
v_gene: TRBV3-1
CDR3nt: TGTGCCAGCAGCCAACCGGGAGCGAGCACCGGGGAGCTGTTTTTT
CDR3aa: CASSQPGASTGELFF

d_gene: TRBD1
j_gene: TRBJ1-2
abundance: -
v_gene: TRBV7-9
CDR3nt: TGTGCCAGCAGCGACAACGGGGTCGGGACAGCGACTGATAACTATGGCTACACCTTC
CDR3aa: CASSDNGVGTATDNYGYTF

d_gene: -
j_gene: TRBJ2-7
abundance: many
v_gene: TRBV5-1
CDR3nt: TGCGCCAGCAGCTTTGACGTTACCTACGAGCAGTACTTC
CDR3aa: CASSFDVTYEQYF

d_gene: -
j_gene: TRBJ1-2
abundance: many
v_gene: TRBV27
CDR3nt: TGTGCCAGCCGACTATCAGGGAGGTCTAACTATGGCTACACCTTC
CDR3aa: CASRLSGRSNYGYTF

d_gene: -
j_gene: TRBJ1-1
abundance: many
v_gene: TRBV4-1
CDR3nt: TGCGCCAGCAGCCAAGGACAGGCACTTGTCACTGAAGCTTTCTTT
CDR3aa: CASSQGQALVTEAFF

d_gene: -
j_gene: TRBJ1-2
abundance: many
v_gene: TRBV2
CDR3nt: TGTGCCAGCAGTGTCAGGGGTCTTAACTATGGCTACACCTTC
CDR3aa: CASSVRGLNYGYTF

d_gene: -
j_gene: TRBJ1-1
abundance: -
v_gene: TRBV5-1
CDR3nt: TGCGCCAGCAGCTTGCAGGTTTTTGCCACTGAAGCTTTCTTT
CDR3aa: CASSLQVFATEAFF

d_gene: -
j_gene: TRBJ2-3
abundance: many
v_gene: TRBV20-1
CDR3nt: TGCAGTGCTCCCGTTCAGGGTTTCACAGATACGCAGTATTTT
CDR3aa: CSAPVQGFTDTQYF

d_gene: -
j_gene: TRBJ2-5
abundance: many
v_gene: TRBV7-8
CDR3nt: TGTGCCAGCAGCGAAGGACTTATAGAGACCCAGTACTTC
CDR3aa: CASSEGLIETQYF

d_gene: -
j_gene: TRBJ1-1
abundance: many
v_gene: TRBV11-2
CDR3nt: TGTGCCAGCAGCTTCGAGAGCCTCGGAGACACTGAAGCTTTCTTT
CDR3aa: CASSFESLGDTEAFF

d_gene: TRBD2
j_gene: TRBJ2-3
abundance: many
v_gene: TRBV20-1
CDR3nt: TGCAGTGCTAGAGAGGGGACGGGACTAGCGGGGGGGACCAATACGCAGTATTTT
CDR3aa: CSAREGTGLAGGTNTQYF

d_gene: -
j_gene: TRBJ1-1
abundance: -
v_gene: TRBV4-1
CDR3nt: TGCGCCAGCAGCCCTCCGGGGCCCGCAGCTTTCTTT
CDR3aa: CASSPPGPAAFF

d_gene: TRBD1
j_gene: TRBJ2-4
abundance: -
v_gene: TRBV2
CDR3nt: TGTGCCAGAGGACAGGGGGCCGGGAACATTCAGTACTTC
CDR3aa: CARGQGAGNIQYF

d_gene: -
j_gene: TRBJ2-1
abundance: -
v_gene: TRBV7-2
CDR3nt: TGTGCCAGCAGCTGGGCTACCACTGCAACCTACAATGAGCAGTTCTTC
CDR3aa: CASSWATTATYNEQFF

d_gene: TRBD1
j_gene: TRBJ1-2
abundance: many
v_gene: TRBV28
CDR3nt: TGTGCCAGCAGCTCCGACAGGGGGCGAGGCTACACCTTC
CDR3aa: CASSSDRGRGYTF

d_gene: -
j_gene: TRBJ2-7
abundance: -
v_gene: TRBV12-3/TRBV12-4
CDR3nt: TGTGCCAGCAGTTTAAGTGCTACCCCCTACGAGCAGTACTTC
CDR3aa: CASSLSATPYEQYF

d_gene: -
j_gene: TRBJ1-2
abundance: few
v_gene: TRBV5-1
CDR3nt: TGCGCCAGCAGCTTGAAGATTGGTATTAGTGGCTACACCTTC
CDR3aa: CASSLKIGISGYTF

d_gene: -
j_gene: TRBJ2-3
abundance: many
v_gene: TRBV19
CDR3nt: TGTGCCAGTATGCAGACAGCCCTCAGGGATACGCAGTATTTT
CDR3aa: CASMQTALRDTQYF

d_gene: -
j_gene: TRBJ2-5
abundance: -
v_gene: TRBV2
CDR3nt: TGTGCCAGCTCAATAACGGCCGTCCTCGGCAGGGAGACCCAGTACTTC
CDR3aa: CASSITAVLGRETQYF

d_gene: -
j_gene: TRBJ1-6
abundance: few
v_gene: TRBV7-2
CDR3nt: TGTGCCAGCAGCCAAGCCTGGGGGGGGGCGGGTGATTCACCCCTCCACTTT
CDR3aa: CASSQAWGGAGDSPLHF

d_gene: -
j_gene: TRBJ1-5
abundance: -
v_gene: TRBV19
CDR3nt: TGTGCCAGTACCGTTGACAGCTATCAGCCCCAGCATTTT
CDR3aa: CASTVDSYQPQHF

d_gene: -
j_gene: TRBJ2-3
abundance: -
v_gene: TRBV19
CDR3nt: TGTGCCAGTAGATTGAGCGGGCGTGGCACAGATACGCAGTATTTT
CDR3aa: CASRLSGRGTDTQYF

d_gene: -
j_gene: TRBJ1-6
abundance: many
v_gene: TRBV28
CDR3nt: TGTGCCAGCAGTTTTGGGGGGATCCATTCACCCCTCCACTTT
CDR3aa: CASSFGGIHSPLHF

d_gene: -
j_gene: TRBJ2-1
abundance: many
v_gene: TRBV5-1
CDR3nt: TGCGCCAGCAGCTTGTTGGAGGAGCAGTTCTTC
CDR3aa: CASSLLEEQFF

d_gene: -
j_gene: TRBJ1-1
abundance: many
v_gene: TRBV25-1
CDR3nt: TGTGCCAGCAGTGGTTTGACCGGGACCGGCTTTGGAGCTTTCTTT
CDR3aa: CASSGLTGTGFGAFF

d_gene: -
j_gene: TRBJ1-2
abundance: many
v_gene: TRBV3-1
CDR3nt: TGTGCCAGCAGCCAAGATGCAGGTGCACTCCTATATGGCTACACCTTC
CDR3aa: CASSQDAGALLYGYTF

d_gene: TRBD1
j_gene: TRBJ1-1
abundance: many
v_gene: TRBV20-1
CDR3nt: TGCAGTGCTGCAGGGGGCGGTGGATCCACTGAAGCTTTCTTT
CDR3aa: CSAAGGGGSTEAFF

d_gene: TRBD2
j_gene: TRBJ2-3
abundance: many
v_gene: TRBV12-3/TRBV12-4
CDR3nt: TGTGCCAGCAGTCCTCAAGCGGGGGTAGGAGATACGCAGTATTTT
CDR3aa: CASSPQAGVGDTQYF

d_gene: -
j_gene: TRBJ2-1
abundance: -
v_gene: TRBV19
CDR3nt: TGTGCCAGTAGTATTCTTCTATTCTCTAATGAGCAGTTCTTC
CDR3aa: CASSILLFSNEQFF

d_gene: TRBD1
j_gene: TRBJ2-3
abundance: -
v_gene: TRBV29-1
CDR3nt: TGCAGCGCACAGGGGGCCGTAGATACGCAGTATTTT
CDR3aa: CSAQGAVDTQYF

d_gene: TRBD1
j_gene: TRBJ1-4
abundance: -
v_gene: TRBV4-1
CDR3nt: TGCGCCAGCAGCCAAGATGACAGGGGAAAACTGTTTTTT
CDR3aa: CASSQDDRGKLFF

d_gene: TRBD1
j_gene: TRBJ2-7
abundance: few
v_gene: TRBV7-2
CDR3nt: TGTGCCAGCGCGACAGGGGTAAACGAGCAGTACTTC
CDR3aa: CASATGVNEQYF

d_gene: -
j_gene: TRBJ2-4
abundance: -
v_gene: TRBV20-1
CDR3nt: TGCAGTGCTAGTGAGGGCCAAATAGACATTCAGTACTTC
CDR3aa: CSASEGQIDIQYF

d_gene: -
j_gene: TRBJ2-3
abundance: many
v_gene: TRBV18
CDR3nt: TGTGCCAGCTCACCAGGACCAACGACAGATACGCAGTATTTT
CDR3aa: CASSPGPTTDTQYF

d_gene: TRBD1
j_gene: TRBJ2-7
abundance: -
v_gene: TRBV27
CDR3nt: TGTGCCAGCAGTTCTATGGGGACAGGGTCTTTCTACGAGCAGTACTTC
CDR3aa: CASSSMGTGSFYEQYF

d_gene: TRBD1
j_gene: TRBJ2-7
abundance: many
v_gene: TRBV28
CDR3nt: TGTGCCAGCAGTCCCGGACAGGCGGACTACGAGCAGTACTTC
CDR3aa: CASSPGQADYEQYF

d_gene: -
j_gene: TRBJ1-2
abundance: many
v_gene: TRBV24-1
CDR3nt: TGTGCCACCAGTGGATTGCGCGGGGGGCGTTCCTATGGCTACACCTTC
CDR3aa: CATSGLRGGRSYGYTF

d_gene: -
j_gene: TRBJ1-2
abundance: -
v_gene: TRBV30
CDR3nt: TGTGCCTGGAGCAAGAAAACTCATTCTCAAGGCTACACCTTC
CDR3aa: CAWSKKTHSQGYTF

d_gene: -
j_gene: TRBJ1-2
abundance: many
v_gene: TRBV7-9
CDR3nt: TGTGCCAGCAGCTTAAACTCCCCCCGGGGCTACACCTTC
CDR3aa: CASSLNSPRGYTF

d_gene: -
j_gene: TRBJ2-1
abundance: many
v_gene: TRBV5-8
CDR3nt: TGTGCCAGCAGCTTGCGACAAGCGGATGAGCAGTTCTTC
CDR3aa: CASSLRQADEQFF

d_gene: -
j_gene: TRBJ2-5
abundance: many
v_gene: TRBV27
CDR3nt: TGTGCCAGCAGTTCGTACGGGAACCAAGAGACCCAGTACTTC
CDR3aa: CASSSYGNQETQYF

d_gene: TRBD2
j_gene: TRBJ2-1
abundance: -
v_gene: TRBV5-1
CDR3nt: TGTGCCAGCAGCCAGAGATTTAGCGGGAGGGGCAATGAGCAGTTCTTC
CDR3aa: CASSQRFSGRGNEQFF

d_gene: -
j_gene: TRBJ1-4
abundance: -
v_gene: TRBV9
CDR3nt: TGTGCCAGCAGCGTAGGGCTAGGGCCGGAGGATGAAAAACTGTTTTTT
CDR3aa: CASSVGLGPEDEKLFF

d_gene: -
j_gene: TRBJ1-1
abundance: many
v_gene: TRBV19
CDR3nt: TGTGCCAGTAGTACAGGGTTTGCTGAAGCTTTCTTT
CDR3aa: CASSTGFAEAFF

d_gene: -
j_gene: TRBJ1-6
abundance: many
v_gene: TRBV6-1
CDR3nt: TGTGCCAGCAGTGCTTTACCCCTGGATTCACCCCTCCACTTT
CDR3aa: CASSALPLDSPLHF

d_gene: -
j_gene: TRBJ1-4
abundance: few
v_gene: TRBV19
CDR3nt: TGTGCCAGTAGTACCGTCACAGGTGAAAAACTGTTTTTT
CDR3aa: CASSTVTGEKLFF

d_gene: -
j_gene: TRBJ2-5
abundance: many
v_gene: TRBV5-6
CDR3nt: TGTGCCAGCAGCTTGGTTGAGCATTGGGAGACCCAGTACTTC
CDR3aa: CASSLVEHWETQYF

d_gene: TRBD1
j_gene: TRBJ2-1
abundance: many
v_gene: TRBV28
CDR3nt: TGTGCCAGCAGAGGGGGCTCTGGCTCCTACAATGAGCAGTTCTTC
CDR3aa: CASRGGSGSYNEQFF

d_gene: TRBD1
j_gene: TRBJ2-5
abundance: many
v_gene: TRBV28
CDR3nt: TGTGCCAGCAGTCCATGGGACAGGGGGCTTGAGACCCAGTACTTC
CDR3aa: CASSPWDRGLETQYF

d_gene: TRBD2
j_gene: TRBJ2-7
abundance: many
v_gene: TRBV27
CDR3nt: TGTGCCAGCAGTTTATCGGGGAGGGGCTACGAGCAGTACTTC
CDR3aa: CASSLSGRGYEQYF

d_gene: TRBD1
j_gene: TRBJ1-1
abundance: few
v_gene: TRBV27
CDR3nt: TGTGCCAGCCATGCTCCGCGGGACAGGGGACTGAACACTGAAGCTTTCTTT
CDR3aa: CASHAPRDRGLNTEAFF

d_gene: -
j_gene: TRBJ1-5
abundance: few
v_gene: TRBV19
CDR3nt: TGTGCCAGTAGTATTGACATTAGCAATCAGCCCCAGCATTTT
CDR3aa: CASSIDISNQPQHF

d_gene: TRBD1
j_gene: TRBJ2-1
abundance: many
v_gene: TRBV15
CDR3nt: TGTGCCACCGGTGAAAAGACAGGGGATTACAATGAGCAGTTCTTC
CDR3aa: CATGEKTGDYNEQFF

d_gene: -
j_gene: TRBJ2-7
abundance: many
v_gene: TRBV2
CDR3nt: TGTGCCTCTGGCGACCGGGACTCAAACGCCTACGAGCAGTACTTC
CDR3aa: CASGDRDSNAYEQYF

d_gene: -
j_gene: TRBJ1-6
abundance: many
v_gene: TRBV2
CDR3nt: TGTGCCAGCAGCACGCCCAGGACCCACTATAATTCACCCCTCCACTTT
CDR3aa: CASSTPRTHYNSPLHF